Shown below are 10 T cell receptor beta chains from a single sample sequenced in a study of metastatic and nonmetastatic thyroid tumors. The entire patient cohort was treatment-naive prior to thyroid surgery. Using MiXCR, TCRdb re-called clones from the PCR reads. In the table there are roughly 9,700 clones, about 30% of which are singletons. Sequencing input: tumor tissue. These receptors originate from a female donor with papillary thyroid cancer or a benign thyroid nodule (not recorded which). Some clones in this sample may be carry-over from other donors' samples.

This clone was detected many times. This chain links TRBV5-5 with TRBJ1-1; D remains unclear. Trimming shortened V by 3 bases and J by 8 bases, and 8 bases separated the two germline ends. The CDR3 covers 11 residues. The germline V gene has CDR1 SGHKS and CDR2 YYEKEE (reference sequence). The CDR3 here is CASSSTTEAFF. CDR3 nucleotides: TGTGCCAGCAGCTCGACGACCGAAGCTTTCTTT.

V gene TRBV2 combines with J gene TRBJ1-5; D unresolved. The CDR3 extends over 15 amino acids. In germline, CDR1 is SNHLY, CDR2 FYNNEI. The V end was cut by 5 bases, the J end by 0 bases, with 11 bases between. CDR3 coding DNA: TGTGCCAGCAGTCTCGTACCTTATAGCAATCAGCCCCAGCATTTT. Its protein product is CASSLVPYSNQPQHF.

The gene calls are TRBV30 and TRBJ2-1; tentative D call: TRBD2 (5 bases). The CDR3 loop spans 14 amino acids. The ends were cut back, 2 bases at V and 3 bases at J, with 11 bases in the middle. The germline CDR1 and CDR2 sequences are GTSNPN and SVGIG (reference sequence). This CDR3 is CAWSTGENYNEQFF. The CDR3 DNA sequence: TGTGCCTGGAGTACCGGGGAAAACTACAATGAGCAGTTCTTC.

By share, this clone ranks as medium-sized. The chain is built from TRBV19 and TRBJ1-5; D gene unclear. This CDR3 has 13 amino acids. Germline V gene lookup returns CDR1 LNHDA and CDR2 SQIVND (reference sequence). With 2 bases removed from V and 2 bases from J, the gap between germline ends came to 4 bases. This CDR3 is CASSIRGNQPQHF. The CDR3 DNA follows: TGTGCCAGTAGTATAAGGGGCAATCAGCCCCAGCATTTT.

Ten or more counts support this clone. The chain is built from TRBV20-1 and TRBJ1-4; D is unclear. This CDR3 contains 10 residues. Trimming removed 5 bases from V and 8 bases from J, with 6 bases in between. The germline V gene has CDR1 DFQATT and CDR2 SNEGSKA (reference sequence). The chain's CDR3 is CSAANEKLFF. The CDR3, as DNA: TGCAGTGCTGCAAACGAAAAACTGTTTTTT.

A few counts support this clone. This chain connects TRBV28 to TRBJ2-7; D is perhaps TRBD1 (6 bases). Germline CDR1 reads MDHEN; CDR2 reads SYDVKM. Trimming pared 7 bases from V and 2 bases from J, leaving 12 bases between. The CDR3 covers 13 residues. CDR3 sequence: CASNNRDTYEQYV. The CDR3 DNA reads TGTGCCAGCAACAACCGGGACACCTACGAGCAGTACGTC.

The V and J genes are TRBV7-3 and TRBJ2-3, with 7 bases lining up with TRBD1. The ends lost 5 bases at V and 6 bases at J; junction bases unmatched: 5. Germline assignment: CDR1 SGHTA and CDR2 FQGTGA. The CDR3 is 13 residues long. CDR3 in DNA: TGTGCCAGCAGCGCCACAGGGGTGGATACGCAGTATTTT. It yields the protein CASSATGVDTQYF.

Comment on this clone: One end of the junction fails to match germline, which may point to a read error. The rearrangement joins TRBV27 to TRBJ2-1; 9 nucleotides align to TRBD1. This CDR3 spans 14 amino acids. The germline gives CDR1 MNHEY, CDR2 SMNVEV (reference sequence). The CDR3 spells CARRAGTGRNEKFF. The CDR3 nucleotides read TGTGCCAGGAGAGCCGGGACAGGGAGGAATGAGAAGTTCTTC.

Note on this clone: The same CDR3 also results from other DNA sequences found in this sample. The J gene is TRBJ2-1, the V gene TRBV7-3; D is possibly TRBD1 (6 bases). The CDR3 contains 18 residues. Germline-derived CDR1 and CDR2 are SGHTA and FQGTGA. V was clipped by 0 bases and J by 10 bases, with 25 bases between them. CDR3: CASSLTSYGVQGDREQFF. The CDR3 DNA is TGTGCCAGCAGCTTAACGTCGTACGGCGTCCAGGGTGACAGGGAGCAGTTCTTC.

This clone appeared many times. This may be a read error: a much more frequent sequence differs by one nucleotide. The chain couples TRBV9 to TRBJ2-3, with TRBD2 matching over 7 bases. The germline CDR1 and CDR2 sequences are SGDLS and YYNGEE. This CDR3 spans 16 amino acids. CDR3 region: CVSSVYAGDDTDTQYF. The DNA for the CDR3 is TGTGTCAGCAGCGTTTATGCGGGAGACGACACAGATACGCAGTATTTT.